This is a list of T cell receptor beta chains from one sample in a study of OX40 agonist ivuxolimab in advanced cancers. Assay used: immunoSEQ multiplex PCR; TCRdb lists only in-frame clones, some missing. The table includes 80,000 to 95,000 clones, roughly 87% detected once. The sample here was CD4+ or CD8+ T cells sorted from blood, taken in a trial of the OX40 agonist ivuxolimab. The receptors here all came from an adult with an advanced solid tumor such as melanoma, head and neck, liver or kidney cancer. Both conserved end residues are part of each CDR3. Each record gives: J gene, D gene, V gene, clone size, CDR3 DNA, CDR3 protein. D genes are given only for firm matches. The listing skips clone size in some rows; elsewhere it reads once, few, many or a size class.

TRBJ1-2,.,TRBV15,.,TGTGCCACCAGCAGAGATCGAGGGAACTATGGCTACACCTTC,CATSRDRGNYGYTF
TRBJ1-5,.,TRBV28,.,TGTGCCAGCAGTTCCCACGCCGGGGGAGCTAGCAATCAGCCCCAGCATTTT,CASSSHAGGASNQPQHF
TRBJ1-3,.,TRBV28,.,TGTGCCAGCAGTTTAGCGGCATCCTCCCCTGGAAACACCATATATTTT,CASSLAASSPGNTIYF
TRBJ2-1,.,TRBV9,.,TGTGCCAGCAGCGCACCCGGACTTCGGGAGCAGTTCTTC,CASSAPGLREQFF
TRBJ1-5,TRBD1,TRBV7-3,once,TGTGCCAGCAGCTTAACGAGAAGGGGGCTGATTAATCAGCCCCAGCATTTT,CASSLTRRGLINQPQHF
TRBJ2-5,TRBD1,TRBV29-1,few,TGCAGCGTTGCGGGACAGGGGAAAGAGACCCAGTACTTC,CSVAGQGKETQYF
TRBJ1-1,.,TRBV19,.,TGTGCCAGTAGTACCATGGGAGAAGCTTTCTTT,CASSTMGEAFF
TRBJ1-2,.,TRBV18,once,TGTGCCAGCTCGGAGGGGCTTGAATATGGCTACACCTTC,CASSEGLEYGYTF
TRBJ1-1,TRBD1,TRBV10-3,.,TGTGCCATCAGTGAGTACGGGACAGGGGGCTGGAACACTGAAGCTTTCTTT,CAISEYGTGGWNTEAFF
TRBJ2-2,.,TRBV7-3,.,TGTGCCAGCAGCTTCTCCCAGAGCGGGGAGCTGTTTTTT,CASSFSQSGELFF
TRBJ2-1,TRBD2,TRBV7-3,.,TGTGCCAGCAGCTTACCCGGGGCTAGCGGGGTCGGTAGCTACAATGAGCAGTTCTTC,CASSLPGASGVGSYNEQFF
TRBJ2-2,.,TRBV11-1,.,TGTGCCAGCGCGCGGGACGGCAACACCGGGGAGCTGTTTTTT,CASARDGNTGELFF
TRBJ2-3,.,TRBV5-4,.,TGTGCCAGCAGCGCGGGGAGAGCAGATACGCAGTATTTT,CASSAGRADTQYF
TRBJ1-4,.,TRBV19,medium-sized,TGTGCCAGTACCCCCTCGGGAAGCAAACTGTTTTTT,CASTPSGSKLFF
TRBJ2-7,.,TRBV6-5,.,TGTGCCAGCAGTTCCTCCCCATTCTACGAGCAGTACTTC,CASSSSPFYEQYF
TRBJ1-2,.,TRBV2,.,TGTGCCAGCAGAGGGGACGGGTATGGCTACACCTTC,CASRGDGYGYTF
TRBJ1-1,.,TRBV7-6,.,TGTGCCAGCAGCTTGGGCAGACAGAACACTGAAGCTTTCTTT,CASSLGRQNTEAFF
TRBJ1-6,.,TRBV27,once,TGTGCCAGCAGTTTATTTAATTCACCCCTCCACTTT,CASSLFNSPLHF
TRBJ2-3,TRBD1,TRBV2,.,TGTGCCAGCAGTGAAAACAGGGGAACAGATACGCAGTATTTT,CASSENRGTDTQYF
TRBJ1-1,.,TRBV10-3,.,TGTGCCATCAGAGGACAGTCGAACACTGAAGCTTTCTTT,CAIRGQSNTEAFF
TRBJ1-2,.,TRBV6-5,.,TGTGCCAGCAGCCCCCAAGCCGGGATAAACTATGGCTACACCTTC,CASSPQAGINYGYTF
TRBJ1-4,TRBD1,TRBV19,.,TGTGCCAGCTCTTGGACAGGGGGAGATGAAAAACTGTTTTTT,CASSWTGGDEKLFF
TRBJ1-1,.,TRBV5-4,.,TGTGCCAGCAGCTCGGACCTCGGGACGGGGAACACTGAAGCTTTCTTT,CASSSDLGTGNTEAFF
TRBJ2-3,TRBD2,TRBV15,few,TGTGCCACCAGCAGGACTAGCGGGATCACAGATACGCAGTATTTT,CATSRTSGITDTQYF
TRBJ1-1,.,TRBV2,.,TGTGCCAGCAGCACGACGGGGGGTGCTGAAGCTTTCTTT,CASSTTGGAEAFF
TRBJ2-7,.,TRBV7-9,few,TGTGCCAGCAGCTTAGCAGGCAGGGTCTACGAGCAGTACTTC,CASSLAGRVYEQYF
TRBJ1-2,.,TRBV11-2,.,TGTGCCAGCAGCACCTACCGGGCAGGGAACTATGGCTACACCTTC,CASSTYRAGNYGYTF
TRBJ2-7,.,TRBV10-3,.,TGTGCCACGAGAGAGGGCGACGAGCAGTACTTC,CATREGDEQYF
TRBJ2-2,.,TRBV4-3,.,TGCGCCAGCAGCCAAGATGGGCGGGGGCCCACCGGGGAGCTGTTTTTT,CASSQDGRGPTGELFF
TRBJ1-4,TRBD1,TRBV19,.,TGTGCCAGTAGTCCCCCCCGACAGGGGTGGGAAAAACTGTTTTTT,CASSPPRQGWEKLFF
TRBJ2-2,TRBD2,TRBV7-2,.,TGTGCCAGCCAGACACTAGCGGGGGGATCCGGGGAGCTGTTTTTT,CASQTLAGGSGELFF
TRBJ1-2,TRBD1,TRBV5-1,once,TGCGCCAGCAGCTTAGGGACAGCAGGGAATGGCTACACCTTC,CASSLGTAGNGYTF
TRBJ2-1,.,TRBV5-4,.,TGTGCCAGCAGGTTAGTCAATGAGCAGTTCTTC,CASRLVNEQFF
TRBJ1-1,.,TRBV5-1,.,TGCGCCAGCACCTCTCAGGGTAAGACTGAAGCTTTCTTT,CASTSQGKTEAFF
TRBJ2-1,.,TRBV6-5,.,TGTGCCAGCAGTTACCTGGGTGGTGAGCAGTTCTTC,CASSYLGGEQFF
TRBJ1-2,.,TRBV6-1,.,TGTGCCAGCAGCCCAGCGACCACACATAACTATGGCTACACCTTC,CASSPATTHNYGYTF
TRBJ1-6,.,TRBV4-2,.,TGTGCCAGCAGCCAAGGGGTTTATAATTCACCCCTCCACTTT,CASSQGVYNSPLHF
TRBJ2-5,.,TRBV9,.,TGTGCCAGCAGCGTGGGTCGGGACGCCGCATCGGGGATTGGGACCCAGTACTTC,CASSVGRDAASGIGTQYF
TRBJ1-1,.,TRBV30,.,TGTGCCTGGAGTGTTAGATGGGATACTGAAGCTTTCTTT,CAWSVRWDTEAFF
TRBJ1-1,.,TRBV10-3,few,TGTGCCACCACCCAGGGCATGAACACTGAAGCTTTCTTT,CATTQGMNTEAFF
TRBJ2-1,.,TRBV7-9,.,TGTGCCAGCAGCTTAGAAGGGCCTCGTAGGAATGAGCAGTTCTTC,CASSLEGPRRNEQFF
TRBJ2-1,.,TRBV19,.,TGTGCCAGTAGTGCATTTAGGCCTTTTTACAATGAGCAGTTCTTC,CASSAFRPFYNEQFF
TRBJ2-5,.,TRBV5-4,.,TGTGCCAGCAGAGGGGACTTTAGGGGCCAAGAGACCCAGTACTTC,CASRGDFRGQETQYF
TRBJ1-2,TRBD1,TRBV5-5,.,TGTGCCAGCAGCCACTACTCTACAGGGGTCGAAGGCTACACCTTC,CASSHYSTGVEGYTF
TRBJ2-3,TRBD2,TRBV27,.,TGTGCCAGCAGTTTAGGGGCGGGAGTTTCCACAGATACGCAGTATTTT,CASSLGAGVSTDTQYF
TRBJ1-2,.,TRBV2,.,TGTGCCAGCAGTGAAGTGGCAGACCTCTATGGCTACACCTTC,CASSEVADLYGYTF
TRBJ1-1,.,TRBV10-3,.,TGTGCCATCAGTGAGTCTACAGATATGAACACTGAAGCTTTCTTT,CAISESTDMNTEAFF
TRBJ2-3,TRBD2,TRBV10-3,.,TGTGCCGGGGGCGGGGGGGCCGGAATAGATACGCAGTATTTT,CAGGGGAGIDTQYF
TRBJ1-5,TRBD1,TRBV19,.,TGTGCCAGTAGTATAGTTGGGACAGGGGGAAGTCAGCCCCAGCATTTT,CASSIVGTGGSQPQHF
TRBJ1-4,TRBD1,TRBV11-2,.,TGTGCCAGCAGCCGCCCCATCCAGGGGGAGGGCGAAAAACTGTTTTTT,CASSRPIQGEGEKLFF
TRBJ2-3,TRBD2,TRBV2,.,TGTGCCAGCAGTGAAAGGACTAGCAGGCAGTATTTT,CASSERTSRQYF
TRBJ1-3,.,TRBV18,.,TGTGCCAGCTCACCCCCCGGGACCGGCCCCTCTGGAAACACCATATATTTT,CASSPPGTGPSGNTIYF
TRBJ1-5,.,TRBV4-1,.,TGCGCCAGCAGCCAAAGCTACAATCAGCCCCAGCATTTT,CASSQSYNQPQHF